These 17 T cell receptor beta chains were sequenced from one sample in a study of regulatory T cells in long-lasting Graves disease. The TCR beta library used iRepertoire HTBI primers with Arm-PCR amplification of CDR3. Using its own MiXCR run on the multiplex PCR reads, TCRdb lists one record per CDR3 protein. The data hold 560,000 or so distinct CDR3 sequences, with more than 15% observed a single time. Time point reported: newly diagnosed GD, antithyroid drugs for less than 3 months. PBMC-extracted RNA yielded the TCR library. These data also featured in a second study, about T cells in Graves' hyperthyroidism and ophthalmopathy.

Material: peripheral blood mononuclear cells (PBMCs), obtained at new diagnosis, from a patient treated with antithyroid drugs. The source of these receptors is a man aged 18 to 29 with Graves disease.

This clonotype appeared many times. The V and J genes are TRBV12-3 or TRBV12-4 and TRBJ2-7; tentative D call: TRBD1 (6 bases). Trimming removed 7 bases from V and 3 bases from J, with 19 bases in between. The CDR3 has 15 residues. Here the CDR3 reads CASTILGAGDYEQYF. The CDR3, as DNA: TGTGCCAGCACAATATTGGGGGCAGGGGACTACGAGCAGTACTTC.

This sequence joins TRBV9 and TRBJ2-7; D is uncertain. The CDR3 loop spans 15 amino acids. Germline CDR1 is SGDLS and CDR2 is YYNGEE. Between the trimmed V and J ends, which lost 0 bases and 1 base, there was a span of 11 bases. Written as DNA, the CDR3 is TGTGCCAGCAGCGTAGCCCCCGCGGATTCCTACGAGCAGTACTTC. Its protein product is CASSVAPADSYEQYF.

This clonotype was observed many times. The chain has TRBV11-2 and TRBJ2-1; D perhaps matches TRBD1 (5 bases). Deletions cut 6 bases from V and 1 base from J, with 13 bases between. Germline CDR1 and CDR2: SGHAT and FQNNGV. The CDR3 consists of 15 residues. The DNA of the CDR3 is TGTGCCAGCAGGGGGCTTAGGGGATCCTACAATGAGCAGTTCTTC. It is translated as CASRGLRGSYNEQFF.

The sample holds many counts of this clonotype. The chain has TRBV28 and TRBJ1-5, with D perhaps TRBD1 (5 bases). The CDR3 runs to 15 residues. The germline CDR1 and CDR2 sequences are MDHEN and SYDVKM. The V gene lost 6 bases and the J gene lost 6 bases, with 18 bases spanning the gap. CDR3 DNA sequence: TGTGCCAGCAGGGAGACAGCAGGTTTCGGTCAGCCCCAGCATTTT. Amino acid sequence: CASRETAGFGQPQHF.

This clonotype appeared many times. This sequence joins TRBV12-3 or TRBV12-4 and TRBJ1-2; TRBD1 matches 7 bases. This CDR3 is built from 16 residues. V gave up 7 bases and J gave up 3 bases; unmatched junction bases: 14. The CDR3 sequence: CASTRDSNVPYYGYTF. CDR3 nucleotides: TGTGCCAGCACCAGGGACAGTAACGTACCCTACTATGGCTACACCTTC.

The chain links TRBV10-2 to TRBJ2-1, with TRBD2 identical over 7 bases. The CDR3 sequence is 16 residues long. Germline CDR1 WSHSY, CDR2 SAAADI. V dropped 1 base and J dropped 0; count of bases not matched to a gene: 3. The chain's CDR3 is CASSEYRGSSYNEQFF. CDR3 nucleotide sequence: TGCGCCAGCAGTGAGTACCGCGGGAGCTCCTACAATGAGCAGTTCTTC.

The J gene is TRBJ2-3, the V gene TRBV9, with D possibly TRBD1 on 6 matching bases. Trimming removed 0 bases from V and 0 bases from J, with 8 bases in between. Germline loops: CDR1 SGDLS, CDR2 YYNGEE. The length of the CDR3 is 15 residues. CDR3 in DNA: TGTGCCAGCAGCGTAGTGGACAGAAGCACAGATACGCAGTATTTT. Its translation: CASSVVDRSTDTQYF. The full variable domain, in which reference TRBV9 and TRBJ2-3 provide the parts outside the CDR3, is DSGVTQTPKHLITATGQRVTLRCSPRSGDLSVYWYQQSLDQGLQFLIQYYNGEERAKGNILERFSAQQFPDLHSELNLSSLELGDSALYFCASSVVDRSTDTQYFGPGTRLTVL.

V and J are TRBV15 and TRBJ2-7; D unresolved. Trimming left V 6 bases short and J 0 bases short, with 15 bases between. The CDR3 length is 15 residues. Germline CDR1 and CDR2: LNHNV and YYDKDF (reference sequence). The CDR3 region is CATSPLSLSSYEQYF. CDR3 sequence (DNA): TGTGCCACCAGTCCCCTCTCGCTGAGCTCCTACGAGCAGTACTTC.

This clonotype appeared many times. This rearrangement joins TRBV28 to TRBJ2-1; no clear D. CDR1 and CDR2 (germline): MDHEN, SYDVKM. The CDR3 is 16 amino acids. Trimming cost V 1 base and J 2 bases, with 12 bases left between them. As DNA, the CDR3 is TGTGCCAGCAGTTTATCAGGCCAACCAACCTACAATGAGCAGTTCTTC. It translates to CASSLSGQPTYNEQFF.

Points on this clonotype: Just one base apart from a much larger clone, this may be a read error. The CDR3 is CASSQEVVSNGEAQYF. The DNA for the CDR3 is TGTGCCAGCAGCCAAGAGGTGGTCTCCAACGGAGAGGCCCAGTACTTC. The chain recombines TRBV3-1 with TRBJ2-5; D not resolved. The CDR3 has 16 amino acids. Looked up from germline, CDR1 is LGHDT and CDR2 is YNNKEL (reference sequence).

This clonotype was recorded many times. The rearrangement links TRBV5-1 to TRBJ1-1; D gene unclear. Germline CDR1 SGHRS, CDR2 YFSETQ. V gave up 5 bases and J gave up 0 bases, with 14 bases separating them. CDR3 length: 15 amino acids. The CDR3: CASRQQETVNTEAFF. DNA of the CDR3: TGCGCCAGCAGGCAGCAGGAGACGGTGAACACTGAAGCTTTCTTT.

This clonotype has a count of ten or more. CDR3 DNA: TGTGCCAGCAGCTTCAGGGGGAGGCACGACTACGAGCAGTACTTC. Its translation: CASSFRGRHDYEQYF. The V and J genes are TRBV7-8 and TRBJ2-7; D might be TRBD1 (7 bases). Germline CDR1 is SGHVS and CDR2 is FQNEAQ. Trimming pared 3 bases from V and 3 bases from J, leaving 15 bases between. The CDR3 sequence is 15 residues long.

The table lists this clonotype with many counts. The rearrangement links TRBV12-3 or TRBV12-4 to TRBJ2-2; perhaps TRBD2 as D (6 bases). The CDR3 is 12 residues long. V was pared by 6 bases and J by 5 bases, with 7 bases between. CDR3 amino acids: CASSLATGELFF. In DNA, the CDR3 is TGTGCCAGCAGCCTAGCGACCGGGGAGCTGTTTTTT.

The rearrangement links TRBV14 to TRBJ2-1, with 7 bases lining up with TRBD2. V shed 2 bases and J 4 bases; nucleotides not matched to a gene: 8. Germline CDR1 reads SGHDN; CDR2 reads FVKESK. The CDR3 covers 16 residues. CDR3 in DNA: TGTGCCAGCAGCCAAACATCAGCGGGAATTTACAATGAGCAGTTCTTC. Encoded protein: CASSQTSAGIYNEQFF. Full variable domain (remainder filled in from reference TRBV14 and TRBJ2-1): EAGVTQFPSHSVIEKGQTVTLRCDPISGHDNLYWYRRVMGKEIKFLLHFVKESKQDESGMPNNRFLAERTGGTYSTLKVQPAELEDSGVYFCASSQTSAGIYNEQFFGPGTRLTVL.

The sample holds many counts of this clonotype. V and J are TRBV12-3 or TRBV12-4 and TRBJ2-3, with 9 bases matching TRBD1. This CDR3 has 15 residues. V trimming: 3 bases; J trimming: 4 bases; junction bases outside the gene matches: 5. DNA for the CDR3: TGTGCCAGCAGTTTGCGGGGACAGGGTTCAGATACGCAGTATTTT. This encodes CASSLRGQGSDTQYF.

In its sample, this clonotype was seen many times. The chain uses TRBV20-1 and TRBJ2-7, with D uncertain. Germline loops: CDR1 DFQATT, CDR2 SNEGSKA (reference sequence). The V gene lost 0 bases and the J gene lost 7 bases, with 16 bases spanning the gap. CDR3 length equals 14 residues. DNA of the CDR3: TGCAGTGCTAGAGATCTCAGGACCCCCCCGGAGCAGTACTTC. Its translation: CSARDLRTPPEQYF.

The sample holds a few counts of this clonotype. The chain links TRBV7-2 to TRBJ2-7, with no clear D. The CDR3 loop spans 15 amino acids. Germline values: CDR1 SGHTA, CDR2 FQGNSA. Trimming shortened V by 0 bases and J by 0 bases, and 9 bases separated the two germline ends. The DNA of the CDR3 is TGTGCCAGCAGCTTAGCATCGTCGAACTCCTACGAGCAGTACTTC. Residues: CASSLASSNSYEQYF.